These 29 T cell receptor beta chains originate from one sample sequenced in a study of T cells in Graves' hyperthyroidism and ophthalmopathy. What was amplified from RNA transcripts were TCR beta CDR3 regions. The primer set for the first-round RT-PCR of the TCR CDR3 was HTBI. TCRdb called the multiplex PCR reads again in MiXCR, with one record for every CDR3 protein. The sample has approximately 210,000 distinct CDR3 sequences; roughly a sixth are singletons. The sample taken for sequencing was blood. The receptors here all came from a man between 45 and 60 years old with Graves' hyperthyroidism.

This clonotype was picked up many times. J is TRBJ2-1 and V is TRBV7-6; D could derive from TRBD1 or TRBD2 (9 bases each). The V gene lost 0 bases and the J gene lost 1 base, with 25 bases spanning the gap. Germline V gene data show CDR1 as SGHVS and CDR2 as FNYEAQ. CDR3 size: 21 residues. The DNA for the CDR3 is TGTGCCAGCAGCTTAGCCCGGACAGGGGTTAGCGGGAGATATTCCTACAATGAGCAGTTCTTC. Translating it yields CASSLARTGVSGRYSYNEQFF.

This clonotype appeared many times. The chain combines TRBV7-2 with TRBJ2-1; D may be TRBD1 or TRBD2 (5 bases each). Germline CDR1 SGHTA, CDR2 FQGNSA. The CDR3 covers 13 residues. Trimming took 6 bases from V and 4 from J, leaving 10 bases between them. The CDR3 region is CASSRDLYNEQFF. Written as DNA, the CDR3 is TGTGCCAGCAGTCGGGACCTTTACAATGAGCAGTTCTTC.

V and J are TRBV7-3 and TRBJ2-1; TRBD1 agrees at 7 bases. CDR1 SGHTA and CDR2 FQGTGA come from the germline V gene. The CDR3 is 15 residues long. V trimming: 5 bases; J trimming: 5 bases; junction bases outside the gene matches: 9. In DNA form, the CDR3 reads TGTGCCAGCAGCGAGGTAGGGACAGTCCACAATGAGCAGTTCTTC. This codes for CASSEVGTVHNEQFF. Drawing the rest from reference TRBV7-3 and TRBJ2-1, the complete variable domain is GAGVSQTPSNKVTEKGKYVELRCDPISGHTALYWYRQSLGQGPEFLIYFQGTGAADDSGLPNDRFFAVRPEGSVSTLKIQRTERGDSAVYLCASSEVGTVHNEQFFGPGTRLTVL.

The chain joins TRBV15 to TRBJ2-1; D unresolved. V was pared by 0 bases and J by 9 bases, with 6 bases between. CDR3 length: 12 amino acids. Germline assignment: CDR1 LNHNV and CDR2 YYDKDF (reference sequence). The CDR3 DNA is TGTGCCACCAGCAGAGATAGTGGTGAGCAGTTCTTC. It yields the protein CATSRDSGEQFF.

In this sample, this clonotype turned up many times. V and J are TRBV18 and TRBJ1-1; D is possibly TRBD1 (5 bases). The CDR3 is 12 residues long. Between the trimmed V and J ends, which lost 6 bases and 4 bases, there was a span of 9 bases. Germline CDR1 reads KGHSH; CDR2 reads LQKENI. The CDR3 DNA reads TGTGCCAGCTCGACGGGGGGCACTGAAGCTTTCTTT. Translated, it gives CASSTGGTEAFF.

This clonotype was detected ten times or more. The rearrangement joins TRBV12-3 or TRBV12-4 to TRBJ2-3; tentative D call: TRBD1 (5 bases). The CDR3 consists of 14 residues. V lost 6 bases, J lost 0 bases, and 10 bases lay in between. The DNA for the CDR3 is TGTGCCAGCAGCACAGGAACTAGCACAGATACGCAGTATTTT. Translating gives CASSTGTSTDTQYF.

This clonotype came up many times. The chain is built from TRBV4-1 and TRBJ2-7, with D hard to call. The CDR3 has 14 residues. Germline CDR1 is MGHRA and CDR2 is YSYEKL. V lost 2 bases and J lost 2, with 10 bases in between. In DNA form, the CDR3 reads TGCGCCAGCAGCCAAAATCTGGGGACCTACGAGCAGTACTTC. This translates into CASSQNLGTYEQYF.

This clonotype was seen a handful of times. V gene TRBV2 combines with J gene TRBJ2-7; no clear D gene. Per germline, CDR1 SNHLY and CDR2 FYNNEI. V lost 8 bases, J lost 0 bases, and 8 bases lay in between. The CDR3 sequence is 12 residues long. The CDR3 here is CASCLSSYEQYF. CDR3 nucleotides: TGTGCCAGCTGCCTTAGCTCCTACGAGCAGTACTTC.

The CDR3 coding sequence is TGCAGTGCTAGGGCCCGGACAGGGGCCGGAGAGACCCAGTACTTC. Its translation: CSARARTGAGETQYF. The V and J genes are TRBV20-1 and TRBJ2-5, with 9 bases matching TRBD1. Trimming cost V 3 bases and J 4 bases; bases outside gene matches: 9. The CDR3 length is 15 residues. Germline lookup yields CDR1 DFQATT and CDR2 SNEGSKA (reference sequence).

About this clonotype: At one boundary the junction diverges from the germline segment, which might be a read error. The rearrangement links TRBV2 to TRBJ2-5; 7 nucleotides agree with TRBD1. CDR3 length: 14 residues. Germline V gene lookup returns CDR1 SNHLY and CDR2 FYNNEI. The CDR3 is CASIEQGRLGIQYF. The DNA of the CDR3 is TGTGCCAGCATTGAACAGGGGCGTCTTGGGATCCAGTACTTC.

This rearrangement joins TRBV12-3 or TRBV12-4 to TRBJ2-1; D tentatively reads TRBD1 or TRBD2 (5 bases each). The CDR3 has 16 amino acids. The V end was cut by 6 bases, the J end by 7 bases, with 22 bases between. The CDR3 region is CASSVAGTVASNEQFF. The DNA for the CDR3 is TGTGCCAGCAGCGTAGCCGGGACCGTCGCGTCGAATGAGCAGTTCTTC.

The chain combines TRBV12-3 or TRBV12-4 with TRBJ1-6; D not resolved. The CDR3 is 15 residues long. Trimming shortened V by 3 bases and J by 8 bases, and 14 bases separated the two germline ends. The DNA for the CDR3 is TGTGCCAGCAGTTTCCAGGCCAGGTTGGATTCACCCCTCCACTTT. Amino acid sequence: CASSFQARLDSPLHF.

The sample holds many counts of this clonotype. The chain links TRBV2 to TRBJ1-1; 11 positions match TRBD1. Germline values: CDR1 SNHLY, CDR2 FYNNEI. The CDR3 is 17 amino acids. V shed 0 bases, J shed 3 bases, and the junction held 6 bases outside the gene matches. CDR3 loop: CASSEAGTGGKDTEAFF. CDR3 in DNA: TGTGCCAGCAGTGAAGCTGGGACAGGGGGAAAGGACACTGAAGCTTTCTTT.

This clonotype was seen ten or more times. The chain links TRBV12-5 to TRBJ1-2; possible D gene TRBD1, 6 bases. This CDR3 contains 15 residues. Trimming cost V 7 bases and J 8 bases, with 23 bases left between them. Germline V gene lookup returns CDR1 LGHNT and CDR2 FRNRAP. The chain's CDR3 is CASAPSSQGIRGYTF. In DNA, the CDR3 is TGTGCTAGTGCCCCCTCTTCCCAGGGGATTCGGGGCTACACCTTC. Using reference TRBV12-5 and TRBJ1-2 for the parts outside the CDR3, the full variable domain is DARVTQTPRHKVTEMGQEVTMRCQPILGHNTVFWYRQTMMQGLELLAYFRNRAPLDDSGMPKDRFSAEMPDATLATLKIQPSEPRDSAVYFCASAPSSQGIRGYTFGSGTRLTVV.

Turning to this clonotype: The CDR3 end shows no conserved phenylalanine or tryptophan, and so a read error is likely. The chain uses TRBV5-1 and TRBJ2-7; no reliable D call. V was shortened by 0 bases and J by 0 bases, with 10 bases between the two germline ends. The CDR3 runs 15 residues. Germline CDR1 SGHRS, CDR2 YFSETQ. CDR3 protein: CASSLGDASSYEQYI. In DNA form, the CDR3 reads TGCGCCAGCAGCTTGGGGGATGCTAGCTCCTACGAGCAGTACATC.

A few counts support this clonotype. The chain couples TRBV4-3 to TRBJ1-6; D is unclear. Germline V gives CDR1 LGHNA, CDR2 YSLEER. V was trimmed by 4 bases and J by 7 bases, leaving 14 bases between them. This CDR3 is built from 15 residues. CDR3 sequence reads: CASSPELTINSPLHF. The CDR3, as DNA: TGCGCCAGCAGCCCAGAACTCACTATCAATTCACCCCTCCACTTT.

This clonotype was counted many times. V and J are TRBV6-1 and TRBJ1-1, with 10 bases fitting TRBD1. Looked up from germline, CDR1 is MNHNS and CDR2 is SASEGT. The CDR3 runs to 15 residues. With 5 bases clipped from V and 9 bases from J, the junction kept 12 bases outside the gene matches. Here the CDR3 DNA reads TGTGCCAGCAGTAGGGACAGGGGAGCTTCTTGGCAAGCTTTCTTT. Translation: CASSRDRGASWQAFF.

V and J are TRBV5-1 and TRBJ2-3, with D possibly matching TRBD2 (6 bases). Germline lookup yields CDR1 SGHRS and CDR2 YFSETQ. Trimming pared 0 bases from V and 0 bases from J, leaving 14 bases between. The CDR3 length is 17 residues. Here the CDR3 DNA reads TGCGCCAGCAGCTTGGCCCATACTAGCCCTAGCACAGATACGCAGTATTTT. Protein: CASSLAHTSPSTDTQYF.

The J gene is TRBJ2-3, the V gene TRBV6-1; D is uncertain. V was shortened by 6 bases and J by 1 base, with 11 bases between the two germline ends. This CDR3 region has 14 residues. Germline values: CDR1 MNHNS, CDR2 SASEGT. The CDR3, as DNA: TGTGCCAGCAGGGACCTTGCGGGCACAGATACGCAGTATTTT. Protein: CASRDLAGTDTQYF.

There are many counts of this clonotype. J is TRBJ2-3 and V is TRBV12-3 or TRBV12-4; D gene uncertain. The CDR3 loop spans 13 amino acids. Trimming pared 6 bases from V and 4 bases from J, leaving 11 bases between. The CDR3 loop reads CASSLPTADTQYF. The CDR3 bases are TGTGCCAGCAGCCTGCCGACGGCAGATACGCAGTATTTT.

This clonotype was observed a handful of times. This chain links TRBV6-4 with TRBJ1-1, with D hard to call. CDR3 length: 14 amino acids. V lost 4 bases to trimming and J lost 1 base, with 10 bases between them. Per the germline V gene, CDR1 is MRHNA and CDR2 is SNTAGT. The CDR3 here is CASSAGPGNTEAFF. CDR3 in DNA: TGTGCCAGCAGTGCCGGCCCGGGGAACACTGAAGCTTTCTTT.

This clonotype has at least ten counts. The rearrangement links TRBV29-1 to TRBJ2-5, with D maybe TRBD2 (5 bases). The germline V gene encodes CDR1 SQVTM and CDR2 ANQGSEA. V lost 3 bases and J 7 bases, leaving 12 bases between the germline ends. CDR3 size: 12 residues. The CDR3 spells CSVDPIEGTQYF. The DNA of the CDR3 is TGCAGCGTTGATCCTATAGAGGGGACCCAGTACTTC. Supplemented by reference TRBV29-1 and TRBJ2-5, the full variable domain reads SAVISQKPSRDICQRGTSLTIQCQVDSQVTMMFWYRQQPGQSLTLIATANQGSEATYESGFVIDKFPISRPNLTFSTLTVSNMSPEDSSIYLCSVDPIEGTQYFGPGTRLLVL.

This clonotype was observed at least ten times. The chain is built from TRBV11-2 and TRBJ2-3; TRBD2 agrees at 14 bases. The CDR3 consists of 17 residues. Germline assignment: CDR1 SGHAT and CDR2 FQNNGV. V was clipped by 5 bases and J by 2 bases; unmatched bases: 6. The DNA for the CDR3 is TGTGCCAGCAGCGTCGGACTAGCGGGAGGATCCACAGATACGCAGTATTTT. Its protein product is CASSVGLAGGSTDTQYF.

This clonotype occurred many times. The chain is built from TRBV7-8 and TRBJ1-2; D ambiguous. Trimming pared 1 base from V and 8 bases from J, leaving 14 bases between. This CDR3 has 14 amino acids. CDR1 and CDR2 from the germline V gene are SGHVS and FQNEAQ. The CDR3 DNA follows: TGTGCCAGCAGCTTAGAAGGCACCCTCGGCGGCTACACCTTC. Translation gives CASSLEGTLGGYTF.

This clonotype has ten or more counts. V usage is TRBV15 and J usage is TRBJ2-7; D is ambiguous. Germline-derived CDR1 and CDR2 are LNHNV and YYDKDF (reference sequence). The CDR3 length is 15 residues. Trimming took 5 bases from V and 0 from J, leaving 14 bases between them. The DNA for the CDR3 is TGTGCCACCAGCGGCTTCTGGGGTGACTCCTACGAGCAGTACTTC. It encodes CATSGFWGDSYEQYF.

The chain combines TRBV28 with TRBJ1-1; D gene ambiguous. The V end was cut by 7 bases, the J end by 3 bases, with 15 bases between. CDR3 length equals 14 residues. CDR1 is MDHEN and CDR2 is SYDVKM in the germline V gene. Here the CDR3 DNA reads TGTGCCAGCATCTTAGGAGGTTTCGACACTGAAGCTTTCTTT. Residues: CASILGGFDTEAFF.

The sample holds many counts of this clonotype. The chain recombines TRBV11-3 with TRBJ2-3; D is unresolved. The CDR3 totals 12 residues. CDR1 and CDR2 (germline): SGHNT, YENEEA. Trimming left V 0 bases short and J 8 bases short, with 6 bases between. The CDR3 loop is CASSLERPTQYF. The CDR3 bases are TGTGCCAGCAGCTTAGAGCGGCCTACGCAGTATTTT.

Ten or more counts support this clonotype. This chain uses TRBV18 with TRBJ2-1, with no clear D. V was trimmed by 3 bases and J by 1 base, leaving 7 bases between them. Germline CDR1 KGHSH, CDR2 LQKENI. The CDR3 runs to 14 residues. The CDR3 DNA follows: TGTGCCAGCTCACCCGCTAGTTCCTACAATGAGCAGTTCTTC. This gives the protein CASSPASSYNEQFF.

J is TRBJ2-7 and V is TRBV18; D is undetermined. CDR1 and CDR2 (germline): KGHSH, LQKENI. The CDR3 is 13 amino acids. V shed 2 bases and J shed 2 bases, with 7 bases lying between them. CDR3 residues: CASSPYKPYEQYF. In DNA, the CDR3 is TGTGCCAGCTCACCATACAAACCCTACGAGCAGTACTTC.